A single sample is the source of the 30 T cell receptor beta chains below, sequenced in a study of Graves' ophthalmopathy and Graves' hyperthyroidism. The TCR beta CDR3 regions underwent amplification from RNA transcripts. Second-round multiplex PCR came after a first-round RT-PCR that employed HTBI primers. TCRdb processed the multiplex PCR reads anew with MiXCR; each CDR3 protein has one entry. Of about 390,000 distinct CDR3 sequences listed, approximately 15% are singletons. The sample was peripheral blood. These TCRs come from a woman aged 18-29 years with stable Graves' hyperthyroidism.

This chain joins TRBV5-1 and TRBJ1-4, with 8 bases matching TRBD1. Per germline, CDR1 SGHRS and CDR2 YFSETQ. The ends lost 4 bases at V and 7 bases at J; junction bases unmatched: 9. The CDR3 is 15 amino acids. The DNA of the CDR3 is TGCGCCAGCAGCCAAACAGGGGGGGGAAGTGAAAAACTGTTTTTT. It yields the protein CASSQTGGGSEKLFF.

This clonotype has a count of ten or more. This chain connects TRBV18 to TRBJ1-6; maybe TRBD1 (6 bases). Germline V gene lookup returns CDR1 KGHSH and CDR2 LQKENI. The length of the CDR3 is 13 residues. V was trimmed by 8 bases and J by 6 bases, leaving 11 bases between them. The CDR3 DNA reads TGTGCCAGCACCGGGACACCTAATTCACCCCTCCACTTT. Residues: CASTGTPNSPLHF.

This clonotype has a count of ten or more. The J gene is TRBJ1-5, the V gene TRBV12-3 or TRBV12-4; D is undetermined. This CDR3 is built from 15 residues. The germline V and J ends were trimmed by 5 bases and 0 bases, with 11 bases remaining between them. For the CDR3, the DNA is TGTGCCAGCAGTGGAAAGGGTGATAGCAATCAGCCCCAGCATTTT. Encoded protein: CASSGKGDSNQPQHF.

The table lists this clonotype with many counts. The chain is built from TRBV12-3 or TRBV12-4 and TRBJ2-4; tentative D call: TRBD2 (6 bases). V lost 2 bases and J 5 bases, leaving 10 bases between the germline ends. There are 14 residues in the CDR3. CDR3 DNA: TGTGCCAGCAGTTTATCGGGACTTCAAAACATTCAGTACTTC. It translates to CASSLSGLQNIQYF.

This clonotype was detected once. The chain links TRBV10-1 to TRBJ2-5; the D gene is possibly TRBD1 (7 bases). The germline CDR1 and CDR2 sequences are WNHNN and SYGVQD (reference sequence). Between the trimmed V and J ends, which lost 0 bases and 2 bases, there was a span of 10 bases. The CDR3 is 15 amino acids. CDR3: CASSESAGQQETQYF. The CDR3 coding sequence is TGCGCCAGCAGTGAGTCGGCGGGACAGCAAGAGACCCAGTACTTC.

With regard to this clonotype: This could be a read error, since a much larger clone is one nucleotide away. The chain carries TRBV29-1 and TRBJ2-2, with a weak D call TRBD1 (6 bases). Germline lookup yields CDR1 SQVTM and CDR2 ANQGSEA. The CDR3 totals 14 residues. CDR3 sequence: CGGAGGENTGELCF. The CDR3 DNA reads TGCGGCGGAGCTGGGGGCGAAAACACCGGGGAGCTGTGTTTT.

V and J are TRBV19 and TRBJ2-4; tentatively, D is TRBD1 or TRBD2 (5 bases each). This CDR3 is built from 14 residues. Trimming took off 5 bases at V and 6 bases at J, with 14 bases between the two ends. Germline assignment: CDR1 LNHDA and CDR2 SQIVND (reference sequence). CDR3 nucleotides: TGTGCCAGTAGTCCCAGTTCTGGGGGAAACATTCAGTACTTC. Translating it yields CASSPSSGGNIQYF.

The rearrangement uses TRBV12-3 or TRBV12-4 and TRBJ2-7; 9 bases agree with TRBD1. This CDR3 is 14 amino acids long. J was trimmed by 6 bases and V by 6 bases; bases with no gene match: 9. The DNA of the CDR3 is TGTGCCAGCAGCCGGGGGACAGGGCTAGGCGAGCAGTACTTC. Residues: CASSRGTGLGEQYF.

This clonotype has ten or more counts. The rearrangement links TRBV15 to TRBJ1-1; TRBD1 might be the D (5 bases). CDR1 and CDR2 (germline): LNHNV, YYDKDF (reference sequence). V was pared by 0 bases and J by 1 base, with 6 bases between. This CDR3 contains 14 residues. The CDR3 nucleotides are TGTGCCACCAGCAGAGATGGGGGGAACACTGAAGCTTTCTTT. It codes for CATSRDGGNTEAFF.

This chain uses TRBV5-1 with TRBJ2-3; D unclear. The CDR3 sequence is 13 residues long. Germline assignment: CDR1 SGHRS and CDR2 YFSETQ. The V gene lost 0 bases and the J gene lost 4 bases, with 6 bases spanning the gap. The CDR3 nucleotides are TGCGCCAGCAGCTTGGTAATATCAGATACGCAGTATTTT. Translation gives CASSLVISDTQYF.

This clonotype was observed many times. V gene TRBV20-1 combines with J gene TRBJ1-5; maybe TRBD1 (6 bases). This CDR3 is 13 amino acids long. Germline CDR1 DFQATT, CDR2 SNEGSKA (reference sequence). The V end lost 5 bases, the J end lost 4 bases, and 12 bases lay between the germline ends. Here the CDR3 reads CSAGRGENQPQHF. The DNA for the CDR3 is TGCAGTGCTGGCAGGGGTGAGAATCAGCCCCAGCATTTT.

This rearrangement joins TRBV3-1 to TRBJ1-1, with D possibly being TRBD1 (5 bases). The CDR3 runs to 17 residues. The V end lost 0 bases, the J end lost 5 bases, and 19 bases lay between the germline ends. CDR1 LGHDT and CDR2 YNNKEL come from the germline V gene (reference sequence). CDR3 in amino acids: CASSQELGALYATEAFF. The CDR3 DNA follows: TGTGCCAGCAGCCAAGAGCTTGGGGCCCTCTATGCGACTGAAGCTTTCTTT.

This clonotype has ten or more counts. The rearrangement joins TRBV12-3 or TRBV12-4 to TRBJ2-5; 7 bases match TRBD1. CDR3 size: 13 residues. V trimming: 3 bases; J trimming: 5 bases; junction bases outside the gene matches: 3. In nucleotides, the CDR3 is TGTGCCAGCAGTTTGGACAGGAGGGAGACCCAGTACTTC. Protein product: CASSLDRRETQYF.

This clonotype was observed many times. One junction end disagrees with the germline gene, perhaps due to a read error. The chain has TRBV6-1 and TRBJ1-5; 7 bases align to TRBD1. Per germline, CDR1 MNHNS and CDR2 SASEGT. The CDR3 has 15 residues. The DNA for the CDR3 is TGTGCCAGCATTGAAGGGACAGCTAGCAATCAGCCCCAGCATTTT. This translates into CASIEGTASNQPQHF.

The rearrangement links TRBV14 to TRBJ2-7; 8 nucleotides match TRBD1. The CDR3 has 17 residues. Germline V gene sequence: CDR1 SGHDN, CDR2 FVKESK. The junction had 14 bases not matched to a gene; V was cut back by 2 bases and J by 5 bases. The CDR3 region is CASSQPTDWQGAHEQYF. The CDR3 region has the DNA TGTGCCAGCAGCCAACCGACCGATTGGCAGGGGGCTCACGAGCAGTACTTC.

At least ten counts were recorded for this clonotype. The chain joins TRBV15 to TRBJ1-2, with 8 bases aligning to TRBD1. Germline CDR1 reads LNHNV; CDR2 reads YYDKDF (reference sequence). The V and J ends lost 3 bases and 0 bases, in that order; junction bases with no gene match: 3. CDR3 length: 15 residues. The CDR3 nucleotides are TGTGCCACCAGCAGCTGGGACAGGACTAACTATGGCTACACCTTC. This translates into CATSSWDRTNYGYTF.

This clonotype was counted ten times or more. The chain combines TRBV7-2 with TRBJ2-7, with TRBD2 matching 9 bases. This CDR3 is built from 13 residues. With 10 bases clipped from V and 2 bases from J, the junction kept 6 bases outside the gene matches. Germline lookup yields CDR1 SGHTA and CDR2 FQGNSA. The CDR3 bases are TGTGCCACCGGGCGGGGGGGAACCTACGAGCAGTACTTC. Protein product: CATGRGGTYEQYF. Supplemented by reference TRBV7-2 and TRBJ2-7, the full variable domain reads GAGVSQSPSNKVTEKGKDVELRCDPISGHTALYWYRQSLGQGLEFLIYFQGNSAPDKSGLPSDRFSAERTGGSVSTLTIQRTQQEDSAVYLCATGRGGTYEQYFGPGTRLTVT.

This clonotype has ten or more counts. The rearrangement joins TRBV10-3 to TRBJ1-2; D unresolved. This CDR3 spans 13 amino acids. Looked up from germline, CDR1 is ENHRY and CDR2 is SYGVKD. Between the trimmed V and J ends, which lost 7 bases and 4 bases, there was a span of 13 bases. CDR3 DNA sequence: TGTGCCATCAAAGGTGCAGGCAGCTATGGCTACACCTTC. Translation: CAIKGAGSYGYTF.

This clonotype occurred many times. The chain employs TRBV11-2 and TRBJ1-2, with D possibly matching TRBD1 (6 bases). Trimming took 5 bases from V and 0 from J, leaving 25 bases between them. The CDR3 is made up of 19 amino acids. Germline V CDR1 and CDR2: SGHAT, FQNNGV. The CDR3 region has the DNA TGTGCCAGCAGCCCCTTTTGGGGGGGCCGACTTCCTACTAACTATGGCTACACCTTC. Encoded protein: CASSPFWGGRLPTNYGYTF. Supplemented by reference TRBV11-2 and TRBJ1-2, the full variable domain reads EAGVAQSPRYKIIEKRQSVAFWCNPISGHATLYWYQQILGQGPKLLIQFQNNGVVDDSQLPKDRFSAERLKGVDSTLKIQPAKLEDSAVYLCASSPFWGGRLPTNYGYTFGSGTRLTVV.

In this sample, this clonotype turned up many times. The V call is TRBV20-1, the J call TRBJ1-2; possibly TRBD1 for D (5 bases). CDR3 length: 13 amino acids. Germline CDR1 DFQATT, CDR2 SNEGSKA (reference sequence). The V gene lost 0 bases and the J gene lost 9 bases, with 14 bases spanning the gap. The CDR3 sequence: CSARDDVQGSYTF. CDR3 in DNA: TGCAGTGCTAGAGATGACGTGCAGGGTAGCTACACCTTC.

This clonotype was observed many times. This sequence joins TRBV12-3 or TRBV12-4 and TRBJ1-1, with D maybe TRBD1 (5 bases). This CDR3 is built from 16 residues. Trimming shortened V by 3 bases and J by 1 base, and 15 bases separated the two germline ends. The CDR3 DNA is TGTGCCAGCAGTTTGGGGGGTCCGGGTTGGAACACTGAAGCTTTCTTT. As protein: CASSLGGPGWNTEAFF.

This clonotype was observed at least ten times. One end of the junction fails to match germline, which may point to a read error. This rearrangement joins TRBV24-1 to TRBJ1-5, with D possibly being TRBD1 (5 bases). Germline loops: CDR1 KGHDR, CDR2 SFDVKD. The CDR3 has 14 amino acids. The DNA for the CDR3 is TGTACCACCAGTGAGGTCAGCGGGGCGGGACCCCAGCATTTT. Translating gives CTTSEVSGAGPQHF.

Ten or more counts support this clonotype. This sequence joins TRBV12-3 or TRBV12-4 and TRBJ2-7; 9 bases agree with TRBD1. With V trimmed by 4 bases and J by 2 bases, 6 bases remained unmatched. CDR3 length equals 15 residues. The CDR3 DNA follows: TGTGCCAGCAGTTCCCCGGGACAGGGCGCCTACGAGCAGTACTTC. It is translated as CASSSPGQGAYEQYF.

The chain recombines TRBV7-9 with TRBJ1-1, with D possibly matching TRBD1 (6 bases). There are 12 residues in the CDR3. From germline, CDR1 is SEHNR and CDR2 FQNEAQ (reference sequence). V gave up 5 bases and J gave up 7 bases, with 11 bases separating them. The CDR3, as DNA: TGTGCCAGCAGCATACAGGGTAATGAAGCTTTCTTT. Translated, it gives CASSIQGNEAFF.

This clonotype was detected only a few times. The CDR3 DNA sequence: TGTGCCAGCAGTCCGTGGGGGGCAGCGGGGCCCTATGGCTACACCTTC. Translated, it gives CASSPWGAAGPYGYTF. This chain joins TRBV12-3 or TRBV12-4 and TRBJ1-2, with a possible D match to TRBD1 (6 bases). CDR3 length: 16 residues. Trimming cost V 5 bases and J 4 bases, with 20 bases left between them.

In this sample, this clonotype turned up many times. This rearrangement joins TRBV6-5 to TRBJ2-7, with D possibly matching TRBD1 (7 bases). This CDR3 comprises 15 residues. V was clipped by 2 bases and J by 6 bases, with 17 bases between them. In germline, CDR1 is MNHEY, CDR2 SVGAGI. Here the CDR3 reads CASSYGTVAGSEQYF. Written as DNA, the CDR3 is TGTGCCAGCAGTTACGGGACAGTCGCGGGGTCCGAGCAGTACTTC.

This clonotype was counted at least ten times. The chain carries TRBV6-2 or TRBV6-3 and TRBJ2-5; D possibly uses TRBD1 or TRBD2 (5 bases each). V lost 6 bases and J 7 bases, leaving 9 bases between the germline ends. Germline V lookup: CDR1 MNHEY, CDR2 SVGEGT. This CDR3 spans 11 amino acids. The CDR3 is CASRRGGTQYF. The CDR3 DNA reads TGTGCCAGCAGGAGGGGCGGGACCCAGTACTTC.

This clonotype has at least ten counts. One end of the junction is discordant with germline, which a read error may explain. The chain joins TRBV6-2 or TRBV6-3 to TRBJ2-7; unclear D gene. The length of the CDR3 is 11 residues. Germline loops: CDR1 MNHEY, CDR2 SVGEGT. This chain's CDR3 is CASSYEAYSHF. The CDR3 DNA is TGTGCCAGCAGTTACGAAGCGTATAGTCACTTC.

The chain uses TRBV6-1 and TRBJ2-7; D unclear. Germline lookup yields CDR1 MNHNS and CDR2 SASEGT. V lost 1 base and J 3 bases, leaving 13 bases between the germline ends. CDR3 length: 15 residues. This CDR3 is CASSEVVGIFYEQYF. The CDR3 region has the DNA TGTGCCAGCAGTGAAGTGGTTGGCATTTTCTACGAGCAGTACTTC.

This clonotype has more than one count but fewer than ten. Written as DNA, the CDR3 is TGTGCCAGCAGACCGGGCCTCAGCTACGAGCAGTACTTC. Translation: CASRPGLSYEQYF. The rearrangement links TRBV13 to TRBJ2-7; D not resolved. The CDR3 extends over 13 amino acids. Germline loops: CDR1 PRHDT, CDR2 FYEKMQ (reference sequence). Trimming left V 6 bases short and J 3 bases short, with 12 bases between.